This is a list of T cell receptor beta chains from one sample in a study of blood T cell repertoires in COVID-19. Sequenced by immunoSEQ multiplex PCR; TCRdb stores in-frame clones only, minus some. The data contain about 190,000 clones, 80% to 85% of them singletons. The specimen was peripheral blood. These receptors all stem from a human donor in a cohort sampled during active COVID-19. Both conserved end residues are part of each CDR3. The D gene is left open where the match is weak. Clone size is shown for a subset of rows, as once, few, many or a class of expanded clone.

TRBD1	.	TRBV15	TRBJ2-1	CATRGRDRANEQFF	TGTGCCACCAGGGGGCGGGACAGGGCCAATGAGCAGTTCTTC
.	.	TRBV7-8	TRBJ1-5	CASSLGLIGVQPQHF	TGTGCCAGCAGCTTAGGGTTGATAGGGGTACAGCCCCAGCATTTT
.	once	TRBV5-5	TRBJ2-5	CASSLEQGVETQYF	TGTGCCAGCAGCTTGGAACAGGGAGTCGAGACCCAGTACTTC
TRBD1	.	TRBV5-1	TRBJ1-1	CASSGTTGLVTEAFF	TGCGCCAGCAGCGGAACGACAGGGCTGGTCACTGAAGCTTTCTTT
.	.	TRBV19	TRBJ2-3	CASSRRIPGLTGPDTQYF	TGTGCCAGTAGTAGAAGGATCCCCGGGCTAACAGGTCCAGATACGCAGTATTTT
.	.	TRBV7-9	TRBJ1-6	CASTRTEGSPLHF	TGTGCCAGCACCAGGACAGAGGGTTCACCCCTCCACTTT
.	once	TRBV3-1/TRBV3-2	TRBJ1-4	CASSQARFPDLKEKLFF	TGTGCCAGCAGCCAAGCTCGTTTTCCCGACTTGAAAGAAAAACTGTTTTTT
TRBD2	few	TRBV3-1/TRBV3-2	TRBJ2-5	CASSQGLAGSGGETQYF	TGTGCCAGCAGCCAGGGACTAGCGGGATCGGGCGGAGAGACCCAGTACTTC
TRBD1	.	TRBV6-5	TRBJ1-5	CASSPGGSQPQHF	TGTGCCAGCAGCCCAGGGGGCTCTCAGCCCCAGCATTTT
TRBD1	.	TRBV28	TRBJ2-2	CASNQDRVGTGELFF	TGTGCCAGCAACCAGGACAGGGTTGGCACCGGGGAGCTGTTTTTT
.	.	TRBV19	TRBJ1-5	CASGATGLWDQPQHF	TGTGCCAGTGGGGCCACAGGTCTCTGGGATCAGCCCCAGCATTTT
.	once	TRBV10-3	TRBJ2-1	CAISESVNRDEQFF	TGTGCCATCAGTGAGTCGGTCAACAGGGATGAGCAGTTCTTC
.	once	TRBV9	TRBJ2-3	CASSVVPGADTQYF	TGTGCCAGCAGCGTAGTCCCGGGTGCAGATACGCAGTATTTT
.	.	TRBV4-2	TRBJ1-1	CASSPRATGMDTEAFF	TGTGCCAGCAGCCCTCGGGCAACAGGGATGGACACTGAAGCTTTCTTT
TRBD2	.	TRBV18	TRBJ2-3	CASSPGTIGDTQYF	TGTGCCAGCTCACCGGGGACTATCGGAGATACGCAGTATTTT
.	.	TRBV6-5	TRBJ1-2	CASMMRDGYTF	TGTGCCAGCATGATGCGGGATGGCTACACCTTC
.	.	TRBV10-3	TRBJ2-3	CASNIRGTDTQYF	TGTGCCAGCAATATACGGGGCACAGATACGCAGTATTTT
.	.	TRBV5-8	TRBJ2-3	CASSFGISTDTQYF	TGTGCCAGCAGCTTCGGGATTAGCACAGATACGCAGTATTTT
TRBD1	.	TRBV18	TRBJ2-7	CASSPRDSYEQYF	TGTGCCAGCTCACCACGGGACAGTTACGAGCAGTACTTC
TRBD2	many	TRBV27	TRBJ2-7	CASSSPLAGGYEQYF	TGTGCCAGCAGTTCCCCCCTAGCGGGAGGCTACGAGCAGTACTTC
.	.	TRBV5-1	TRBJ1-1	CASSGGQLNTEAFF	TGCGCCAGCAGCGGAGGACAGTTGAACACTGAAGCTTTCTTT
.	.	TRBV6-6	TRBJ2-7	CASTRGTWGQDEQYF	TGTGCCAGCACCAGAGGGACCTGGGGGCAGGACGAGCAGTACTTC
TRBD2	once	TRBV6-2/TRBV6-3	TRBJ2-2	CASSYSGLAEVAGELFF	TGTGCCAGCAGTTACTCGGGGCTAGCGGAGGTGGCCGGGGAGCTGTTTTTT
.	.	TRBV5-1	TRBJ1-6	CASTQDGNSPLHF	TGCGCCAGCACCCAAGACGGGAATTCACCCCTCCACTTT
TRBD1	.	TRBV27	TRBJ1-1	CASTWVTGGAGTEAFF	TGTGCCAGCACCTGGGTCACAGGGGGCGCGGGGACTGAAGCTTTCTTT
.	.	TRBV5-6	TRBJ1-5	CASSTGSSNQPQHF	TGTGCCAGCAGCACAGGGTCGAGCAATCAGCCCCAGCATTTT
.	.	TRBV18	TRBJ2-1	CASSPRSGRRHNEQFF	TGTGCCAGCTCACCACGATCGGGTAGAAGACACAATGAGCAGTTCTTC
.	.	TRBV20-1	TRBJ1-1	CSARTDLEAFF	TGCAGTGCTAGGACAGACTTAGAAGCTTTCTTT
TRBD2	once	TRBV3-1/TRBV3-2	TRBJ2-1	CASSLASGGNNEQFF	TGTGCCAGCAGCCTGGCTAGCGGGGGCAATAATGAGCAGTTCTTC
.	.	TRBV21-1	TRBJ1-2	CASSGTDHNYGYTF	TGTGCCAGCAGCGGGACAGACCATAACTATGGCTACACCTTC
.	.	TRBV5-4	TRBJ1-1	CASSREPDATEAFF	TGTGCCAGCAGTCGGGAGCCGGACGCTACTGAAGCTTTCTTT
TRBD1	.	TRBV29-1	TRBJ2-2	CSVTGGWAGELFF	TGCAGCGTTACAGGGGGTTGGGCCGGGGAGCTGTTTTTT